This T cell receptor beta chain was observed in a study of T cell repertoires in cytomegalovirus infection. Study in general: Indications came from public TCR beta signatures; they pointed to CMV infection and to a matching HLA type. Study-level points and caveats: The response measured ex vivo was dominated by TCR beta clonotypes (HLA-C-restricted and CMV-specific).

TCRdb reanalysed the reads using MiXCR and keeps one entry per CDR3 protein. Among about 130,000 distinct CDR3 sequences listed, roughly 8.2% were seen once. At least ten counts were recorded for this clonotype. The antigen remains undetermined. Sequencing was carried out using PBMCs. This receptor was taken from a human donor in good health (CMV status not recorded). Some clones in this sample may be carry-over from other donors' samples.

CDR3 DNA: TGTGCCAGCAGCTTATGGGCGGGGGCCCCGGGGACCCAGTACTTC. Encoded protein: CASSLWAGAPGTQYF. This chain uses TRBV7-2 with TRBJ2-5; the D gene is possibly TRBD2 (7 bases). This CDR3 has 15 amino acids. V was cut by 2 bases and J by 7 bases, with 17 bases left in between. Germline CDR1 SGHTA, CDR2 FQGNSA.